These T cell receptor beta chains were read from a single sample in a study of blood T cell repertoires in COVID-19. Clones were sequenced by immunoSEQ multiplex PCR, and TCRdb holds only the in-frame ones, with some missing. The sample carries more than 200,000 clones, around 84% recorded once. Sequenced material: peripheral blood. These TCRs come from a woman older than 75 with COVID-19, enrolled during active disease. CDR3s include the opening cysteine and the closing phenylalanine or tryptophan. The order of the fields is D gene, V gene, clone size, J gene, CDR3 protein, CDR3 DNA. D genes are given only for firm matches. Clone size, where shown, is once, few, many, or a class for clones that have expanded.

>-|TRBV11-1|once|TRBJ2-7
CASSLGQALTYEQYF
TGTGCCAGCAGCTTAGGACAGGCCTTGACCTACGAGCAGTACTTC
>TRBD2|TRBV7-6|-|TRBJ2-4
CASSGGGSAKNIQYF
TGTGCCAGTTCGGGGGGAGGATCAGCCAAAAACATTCAGTACTTC
>TRBD1|TRBV11-2|-|TRBJ2-1
CASSWGPTGSEQFF
TGTGCCAGCAGCTGGGGTCCGACAGGGAGTGAGCAGTTCTTC
>-|TRBV7-9|-|TRBJ1-4
CASSLVQANEKLFF
TGTGCCAGCAGCTTAGTCCAGGCTAATGAAAAACTGTTTTTT
>-|TRBV9|-|TRBJ1-2
CASSVGSENYGYTF
TGTGCCAGCAGCGTAGGGTCAGAAAACTATGGCTACACCTTC
>TRBD2|TRBV19|once|TRBJ2-1
CASSNSGTRGFNEQFF
TGTGCCAGTAGTAATTCGGGGACTAGGGGTTTCAATGAGCAGTTCTTC
>TRBD1|TRBV10-1|-|TRBJ2-2
CASTTGDANTGELFF
TGCGCCAGCACTACAGGGGATGCGAACACCGGGGAGCTGTTTTTT
>-|TRBV6-6|once|TRBJ1-5
CASTLDSYSNQPQHF
TGTGCCAGCACGTTGGACAGTTATAGCAATCAGCCCCAGCATTTT
>-|TRBV11-3|-|TRBJ2-4
CASSPGGGENIQYF
TGTGCCAGCAGCCCCGGCGGAGGAGAAAACATTCAGTACTTC
>TRBD1|TRBV2|-|TRBJ1-6
CASSMGQANLNSPLHF
TGTGCCAGCAGCATGGGACAGGCGAATCTAAATTCACCCCTCCACTTT
>-|TRBV6-2/TRBV6-3|-|TRBJ2-6
CASSPPQAGNRANVLTF
TGTGCCAGCAGCCCTCCTCAGGCAGGGAATAGGGCCAACGTCCTGACTTTC
>-|TRBV21-1|-|TRBJ2-5
CASSTDRVKQETQYF
TGTGCCAGCAGCACTGACAGGGTCAAACAAGAGACCCAGTACTTC
>-|TRBV19|once|TRBJ2-3
CASSSPGGTDTQYF
TGTGCCAGTAGCTCCCCGGGGGGCACAGATACGCAGTATTTT
>-|TRBV19|-|TRBJ1-3
CASSPGTFSSGNTIYF
TGTGCCAGTAGTCCGGGGACTTTTAGCTCTGGAAACACCATATATTTT
>-|TRBV28|-|TRBJ1-1
CASSLPGVATPEAFF
TGTGCCAGCAGTCTCCCCGGCGTAGCAACCCCTGAAGCTTTCTTT
>-|TRBV5-1|-|TRBJ1-6
CASSLIEGNNSPLHF
TGCGCCAGCAGCTTGATCGAGGGAAATAATTCACCCCTCCACTTT
>-|TRBV4-1|few|TRBJ2-7
CASSQRTPFLEQYF
TGCGCCAGCAGCCAAAGGACTCCGTTTTTAGAGCAGTACTTC
>TRBD1|TRBV3-1/TRBV3-2|-|TRBJ2-3
CASSQVLGQGLDTQYF
TGTGCCAGCAGCCAAGTTCTGGGACAGGGATTAGATACGCAGTATTTT
>TRBD1|TRBV6-5|-|TRBJ1-1
CASFRTGLTEAFF
TGTGCCAGCTTTAGGACAGGGCTTACTGAAGCTTTCTTT
>TRBD1|TRBV2|-|TRBJ1-2
CASRRTGGYGYTF
TGTGCCAGCAGGCGGACAGGGGGGTATGGCTACACCTTC
>-|TRBV6-2/TRBV6-3|-|TRBJ1-6
CASSYYPESSYNSPLHF
TGTGCCAGCAGTTATTACCCGGAGAGCTCCTATAATTCACCCCTCCACTTT